Below are 31 T cell receptor beta chains sequenced from a single sample in a study of tissue T cells after allogeneic stem cell transplantation. Sequencing used immunoSEQ multiplex PCR; TCRdb keeps in-frame clones, though not all of them. Counted here are roughly 4,200 clones, roughly half occurring once; the ten biggest clones make up 35% to 40%. Time point here: mouse harvest day 14 after allogeneic transplant. Mouse grafts combined 10^7 T-cell-depleted bone marrow cells with 10^6 splenic CD5+ T cells. Sequencing was done on a sample of lymph node tissue. The receptors originated from a female BALB/c mouse given C57BL/6 T cells with graft-versus-host disease after an allogeneic hematopoietic cell transplant.

The table lists this clone with a few counts. Gene names follow the mouse nomenclature. The CDR3 end is not reached by the read, which stops 1 residue before it; the germline J gene fills it in. The rearrangement links TRBV26 to TRBJ2-1; D might be TRBD1 (5 bases). Germline lookup yields CDR1 KGHPV and CDR2 FQNQEV (reference sequence). The CDR3 has 14 residues. The V end lost 2 bases, the J end lost 0 bases, and 5 bases lay between the germline ends. The part of the CDR3 DNA that was read is TGTGCCAGCAGTCTGGACAGTAACTATGCTGAGCAGTTC. Amino acids: CASSLDSNYAEQF. The CDR3 reads in full as CASSLDSNYAEQFF.

This clone was picked up a small number of times. Gene labels here are mouse ones. Read data end 1 residue before the CDR3 end; the end is taken from the germline J gene. This rearrangement joins TRBV29 to TRBJ1-1, with D perhaps TRBD1 (6 bases). The CDR3 extends over 13 amino acids. V was trimmed by 5 bases and J by 4 bases, leaving 11 bases between them. Germline loops: CDR1 MSHET, CDR2 SYDVDS. Partial CDR3 DNA: TGTGCTAGCAGTGCAGGGGAGGGCACAGAAGTCTTC. Amino acids: CASSAGEGTEVF. The entire CDR3 protein reads CASSAGEGTEVFF.

About this clone: Gene names are the mouse ones. The CDR3 goes on 1 residue after the read ends, and that part is filled in from the germline J gene. The V call is TRBV14, the J call TRBJ1-1; TRBD1 might be the D (5 bases). The CDR3 contains 14 residues. Germline V CDR1 and CDR2: SGHDT, FRDEAV. V was clipped by 1 base and J by 0 bases, with 7 bases between them. The CDR3 DNA, read in part, is TGTGCCAGCAGTTTCGGGGGATCAAACACAGAAGTCTTC. Protein product: CASSFGGSNTEVF. From start to end, the CDR3 is CASSFGGSNTEVFF.

As for this clone: Gene names and germline match the mouse. The missing CDR3 end, 1 residue past where the read stops, is filled in from the germline J gene. The chain couples TRBV26 to TRBJ2-4; D unclear. The CDR3 runs 14 residues. V was trimmed by 4 bases and J by 2 bases, leaving 10 bases between them. Germline V gives CDR1 KGHPV, CDR2 FQNQEV (reference sequence). The CDR3 reads CASSPGRAQNTLYF. The part of the CDR3 DNA that was read is TGTGCCAGCAGTCCGGGGAGGGCTCAAAACACCTTGTAC.

A word on this clone: Genes and germline come from the mouse. With the read ending 1 residue before the CDR3 end, the germline J gene is used to fill in that end. The V call is TRBV26, the J call TRBJ1-2, with D hard to call. V lost 4 bases and J 2 bases, leaving 8 bases between the germline ends. The CDR3 is made up of 13 amino acids. CDR1 KGHPV and CDR2 FQNQEV come from the germline V gene (reference sequence). The CDR3 loop is CASSRTGNSDYTF. CDR3 DNA (partial): TGTGCCAGCAGTCGGACCGGGAACTCCGACTACACC.

Worth noting for this clone: Gene names and germline refer to mouse. The read ends 1 residue early relative to the CDR3; the germline J gene fills the gap. V is TRBV13-2 and J is TRBJ2-7; D tentatively fits TRBD1 or TRBD2 (5 bases each). The CDR3 consists of 13 residues. Between the trimmed V and J ends, which lost 3 bases and 4 bases, there was a span of 11 bases. Germline CDR1 NNHNN, CDR2 SYGAGS (reference sequence). The covered CDR3 bases are TGTGCCAGCGGTGCCGGGGCCTTTTATGAACAGTAC. Translated, it gives CASGAGAFYEQY. In full, the CDR3 is CASGAGAFYEQYF.

Worth noting for this clone: Mouse names are used for the genes. The read terminates 1 residue before the CDR3 end, so the remaining end is supplied by the germline J gene. The chain carries TRBV16 and TRBJ1-1; D is ambiguous. The CDR3 runs 13 residues. Germline values: CDR1 SGHSA, CDR2 FRNQAP. V shed 0 bases and J shed 0 bases, with 2 bases lying between them. The CDR3 loop reads CASSLEANTEVFF. Partial CDR3 DNA: TGTGCAAGCAGCTTAGAGGCAAACACAGAAGTCTTC.

Concerning this clone itself: Gene names are mouse gene names. The read finishes 1 residue shy of the CDR3 end, and the germline J gene is used to complete it. The chain is built from TRBV26 and TRBJ2-4; 8 positions match TRBD2. The V and J ends lost 2 bases and 6 bases, in that order; junction bases with no gene match: 7. The germline gives CDR1 KGHPV, CDR2 FQNQEV (reference sequence). The CDR3 has 15 amino acids. The CDR3 loop is CASSLAGGWYNTLYF. The DNA read from the CDR3 is TGTGCCAGCAGTCTGGCTGGGGGGTGGTATAACACCTTGTAC. Drawing the rest from reference TRBV26 and TRBJ2-4, the complete variable domain is NSKVIQTPRYLVKGQGQKAKMRCIPEKGHPVVFWYQQNKNNEFKFLINFQNQEVLQQIDMTEKRFSAECPSNSPCSLEIQSSEAGDSALYLCASSLAGGWYNTLYFGAGTRLSVL.

On this clone: Genes here carry mouse names. The CDR3 end falls 1 residue outside the read, so it is completed with the germline J gene. The chain recombines TRBV3 with TRBJ2-4; 7 nucleotides line up with TRBD1. Germline loops: CDR1 SNHLY, CDR2 FYNGKV (reference sequence). This CDR3 comprises 13 residues. J was trimmed by 0 bases and V by 6 bases; bases with no gene match: 0. The DNA read from the CDR3 is TGTGCCAGCAGGACAGGGAGTCAAAACACCTTGTAC. Translated: CASRTGSQNTLY. The entire CDR3 protein is CASRTGSQNTLYF.

As to this clone: The genes are named according to mouse. The CDR3 goes on 1 residue after the read ends, and that part is filled in from the germline J gene. The rearrangement joins TRBV12-1 to TRBJ2-5, with 7 bases matching TRBD1. The CDR3 has 14 residues. The ends lost 2 bases at V and 2 bases at J; junction bases unmatched: 3. Germline CDR1 and CDR2: SGHSN and HYEKVE. The CDR3 loop is CASSPQGIQDTQYF. The part of the CDR3 DNA that was read is TGTGCCAGCTCTCCACAGGGGATCCAAGACACCCAGTAC.

A word on this clone: Each gene name is a mouse one. The read gets to within 1 residue of the CDR3 end, and the germline J gene fills in the rest. The chain combines TRBV4 with TRBJ1-3; TRBD1 matches 7 bases. CDR1 and CDR2 (germline): LGHDT, YNNKQL (reference sequence). CDR3 size: 14 residues. Trimming removed 5 bases from V and 0 bases from J; junction bases left unmatched: 1. The CDR3 bases that were read are TGTGCCAGCAGCCACAGGGGTTCTGGAAATACGCTCTAT. This encodes CASSHRGSGNTLY. The entire CDR3 protein reads CASSHRGSGNTLYF.

This clone is classed as large. Any gene name here is a mouse gene name. Other DNA sequences within the sample encode an identical CDR3. CDR3 DNA (partial): TGTGCCAGCTCTCTTAACAGGGGAGGCTATGCTGAGCAGTTC. This encodes CASSLNRGGYAEQF. The whole CDR3 reads CASSLNRGGYAEQFF. The V and J genes are TRBV12-1 and TRBJ2-1; the match to TRBD1 covers 7 bases. The read falls 1 residue short of the CDR3 end, and the missing part is taken from the germline J gene. Germline CDR1 and CDR2: SGHSN and HYEKVE. J gave up 3 bases and V 1 base, and 5 bases lay outside the gene matches. The CDR3 runs to 15 residues. The full variable domain, completed using reference TRBV12-1 and TRBJ2-1, is DSGVVQSPRHIIKEKGGRSVLTCIPISGHSNVVWYQQTLGKELKFLIQHYEKVERDKGFLPSRFSVQQFDDYHSEMNMSALELEDSAMYFCASSLNRGGYAEQFFGPGTRLTVL.

A remark on this clone: The germline and genes are mouse ones. The read terminates 1 residue ahead of where the CDR3 ends, so the germline J gene completes it. The chain couples TRBV13-1 to TRBJ2-4; D remains ambiguous. The CDR3 contains 14 residues. Germline V lookup: CDR1 NSHNY, CDR2 SYGAGN. V was trimmed by 0 bases and J by 1 base, leaving 6 bases between them. The CDR3 reads CASSDAWGQNTLYF. The CDR3 DNA, read in part, is TGTGCCAGCAGTGATGCTTGGGGTCAAAACACCTTGTAC.

To note about this clone: The genes and germline here are from mouse. Read data end 1 residue before the CDR3 end; the end is taken from the germline J gene. The chain couples TRBV26 to TRBJ1-6, with D tentatively TRBD1 (6 bases). TRBJ1-6 is assigned to the ORF class and has an uncertain function. The CDR3 contains 14 residues. V lost 3 bases to trimming and J lost 4 bases, with 7 bases between them. Germline V gene data show CDR1 as KGHPV and CDR2 as FQNQEV (reference sequence). CDR3 protein: CASSLQGYNSPLYF. The part of the CDR3 DNA that was read is TGTGCCAGCAGTCTTCAGGGGTATAATTCGCCCCTCTAC.

A remark on this clone: Gene names are the mouse ones. From the germline J gene comes the end of the CDR3, since the read stops 1 residue before it. The J gene is TRBJ1-2, the V gene TRBV29, with TRBD1 identical over 10 bases. Germline loops: CDR1 MSHET, CDR2 SYDVDS. V lost 4 bases, J lost 3 bases, and 2 bases stayed unmatched. The CDR3 length is 14 residues. CDR3: CASSSGTGDSDYTF. The CDR3 DNA, read in part, is TGTGCTAGCAGTTCCGGGACAGGGGACTCCGACTACACC.

This clone showed up just once. Each gene name is a mouse one. The chain's CDR3 is CASSQELSSAETLYF. The CDR3 bases that were read are TGTGCCAGCAGCCAAGAACTGTCTAGTGCAGAAACGCTGTAT. The chain recombines TRBV5 with TRBJ2-3; D uncertain. The CDR3 is cut off 1 residue early in the read; its end comes from the germline J gene. Trimming took off 0 bases at V and 0 bases at J, with 7 bases between the two ends. Looked up from germline, CDR1 is LGHNA and CDR2 is YNLKQL (reference sequence). The CDR3 runs to 15 residues.

This clone has more than one count but fewer than ten. Each gene name is a mouse one. Read sequence stops 1 residue before the CDR3 end, and the germline J gene provides the missing end. J is TRBJ2-2 and V is TRBV29; D might be TRBD1 or TRBD2, each matching 6 bases. This CDR3 comprises 14 residues. Looked up from germline, CDR1 is MSHET and CDR2 is SYDVDS. The ends were cut back, 2 bases at V and 3 bases at J, with 7 bases in the middle. Here the CDR3 reads CASSLGGDTGQLYF. Incomplete CDR3 DNA: TGTGCTAGCAGTTTAGGGGGCGACACCGGGCAGCTCTAC.

This clone has only a few counts. Any gene name here is a mouse gene name. The read finishes 1 residue shy of the CDR3 end, and the germline J gene is used to complete it. This sequence joins TRBV5 and TRBJ2-7; 11 nucleotides line up with TRBD2. The CDR3 is 13 residues long. V dropped 4 bases and J dropped 4; count of bases not matched to a gene: 0. Germline lookup yields CDR1 LGHNA and CDR2 YNLKQL (reference sequence). Partial CDR3 DNA: TGTGCCAGCAGCCGGGACTGGGGGTATGAACAGTAC. Residues: CASSRDWGYEQY. Given in full, the CDR3 is CASSRDWGYEQYF.

A note on this clone: Gene names follow the mouse nomenclature. The CDR3 goes on 1 residue after the read ends, and that part is filled in from the germline J gene. The V gene is TRBV26, the J gene TRBJ1-2, with TRBD1 identical over 8 bases. This CDR3 has 14 amino acids. V trimming: 5 bases; J trimming: 1 base; junction bases outside the gene matches: 3. Looked up from germline, CDR1 is KGHPV and CDR2 is FQNQEV (reference sequence). Partial CDR3 DNA: TGTGCCAGCAGTAGACAGGGGAGAAACTCCGACTACACC. As protein: CASSRQGRNSDYT. The whole CDR3 region reads CASSRQGRNSDYTF.

As regards this clone: The germline and genes are mouse ones. The CDR3 end falls 1 residue outside the read, so it is completed with the germline J gene. The chain couples TRBV12-2 to TRBJ2-5, with D tentatively TRBD2 (5 bases). V lost 0 bases, J lost 0 bases, and 9 bases lay in between. In germline, CDR1 is SGHLS, CDR2 HYDKME. The CDR3 totals 15 residues. The CDR3 reads CASSLWGNNQDTQYF. The CDR3 bases that were read are TGTGCCAGCTCTCTCTGGGGTAATAACCAAGACACCCAGTAC. Full variable domain (remainder filled in from reference TRBV12-2 and TRBJ2-5): NSGVVQSPRYIIKGKGERSILKCIPISGHLSVAWYQQTQGQELKFFIQHYDKMERDKGNLPSRFSVQQFDDYHSEMNMSALELEDSAVYFCASSLWGNNQDTQYFGPGTRLLVL.

As for this clone: These gene names are mouse names. The missing CDR3 end, 1 residue past where the read stops, is filled in from the germline J gene. The V and J genes are TRBV26 and TRBJ2-7; no clear D. The CDR3 runs 12 residues. Per germline, CDR1 KGHPV and CDR2 FQNQEV (reference sequence). V gave up 4 bases and J gave up 2 bases, with 6 bases separating them. CDR3 sequence reads: CASSRQTYEQYF. Partial CDR3 DNA: TGTGCCAGCAGTCGGCAAACCTATGAACAGTAC.

This clone is termed medium-sized. Genes and germline come from the mouse. The CDR3 extends 1 residue past the end of the read, so its final part is completed from the germline J gene. The chain carries TRBV12-2 and TRBJ2-7; maybe TRBD1 (6 bases). Trimming stripped 2 bases from V and 4 bases from J, with 8 bases between. This CDR3 has 12 residues. The germline V gene encodes CDR1 SGHLS and CDR2 HYDKME. The covered CDR3 bases are TGTGCCAGCTCTCCCGGGACATATGAACAGTAC. Amino acid sequence: CASSPGTYEQY. The CDR3 in its entirety is CASSPGTYEQYF.

As concerns this clone: Germline and genes: mouse. With the read ending 1 residue before the CDR3 end, the germline J gene is used to fill in that end. V gene TRBV26 combines with J gene TRBJ2-5; 9 nucleotides agree with TRBD1. The ends lost 4 bases at V and 2 bases at J; junction bases unmatched: 7. This CDR3 has 16 residues. Germline CDR1 and CDR2: KGHPV and FQNQEV (reference sequence). CDR3 protein: CASSPSTGGIQDTQYF. CDR3 bases read: TGTGCCAGCAGTCCATCGACAGGGGGTATCCAAGACACCCAGTAC.

In its sample, this clone was seen once. A read error may be the cause here, since a much bigger clone is one base away. The genes and germline here are from mouse. The read terminates 1 residue ahead of where the CDR3 ends, so the germline J gene completes it. The J gene is TRBJ1-4, the V gene TRBV13-2, with D uncertain. This CDR3 comprises 15 residues. Between the trimmed V and J ends, which lost 2 bases and 0 bases, there was a span of 8 bases. In germline, CDR1 is NNHNN, CDR2 SYGAGS (reference sequence). CDR3 DNA, as far as it was read: TGTGCCAGCGGTGACGGGCCCATTTCCAACGAAAGATTATTT. Protein: CASGDGPISNERLF. The entire CDR3 reads CASGDGPISNERLFF.

Only a few counts were recorded for this clone. Gene names are mouse gene names. Read data end 1 residue before the CDR3 end; the end is taken from the germline J gene. The V gene is TRBV2, the J gene TRBJ2-3; unclear D gene. The CDR3 consists of 15 residues. Germline V gene lookup returns CDR1 LGHNA and CDR2 YSYQKL. V gave up 0 bases and J gave up 0 bases, with 7 bases separating them. The sequenced part of the CDR3 DNA is TGTGCCAGCAGCCAAGACTGGTTTAGTGCAGAAACGCTGTAT. As protein: CASSQDWFSAETLY. The CDR3, in full, reads CASSQDWFSAETLYF.

A note on this clone: Mouse gene names apply. The missing CDR3 end, 1 residue past where the read stops, is filled in from the germline J gene. The rearrangement uses TRBV26 and TRBJ2-4, with D possibly matching TRBD1 (6 bases). V was shortened by 4 bases and J by 0 bases, with 14 bases between the two germline ends. The CDR3 has 16 amino acids. In germline, CDR1 is KGHPV, CDR2 FQNQEV (reference sequence). CDR3 amino acids: CASSRPGQISQNTLYF. The part of the CDR3 DNA that was read is TGTGCCAGCAGTCGTCCGGGACAAATAAGTCAAAACACCTTGTAC.

This clone is labeled medium-sized. The germline and genes are mouse ones. Read sequence stops 1 residue before the CDR3 end, and the germline J gene provides the missing end. The V and J genes are TRBV13-3 and TRBJ2-1, with a possible D match to TRBD1 (5 bases). CDR1 is NNHDY and CDR2 is SYVADS in the germline V gene. CDR3 length: 14 amino acids. Trimming cost V 3 bases and J 0 bases, with 7 bases left between them. CDR3: CASSARVNYAEQFF. CDR3 DNA (partial): TGTGCCAGCAGTGCCAGGGTTAACTATGCTGAGCAGTTC.

Turning to this clone: Germline and genes: mouse. The read ends 1 residue before the CDR3 terminus; that terminus is restored from the germline J gene. The chain is built from TRBV1 and TRBJ2-3, with D uncertain. CDR3 size: 14 residues. V was clipped by 1 base and J by 3 bases, with 8 bases between them. CDR1 and CDR2 (germline): NSQYPW, LRSPGD (reference sequence). Partial CDR3 DNA: TGCACCTGCAGTGCAGTTGGGAGAGCAGAAACGCTGTAT. It translates to CTCSAVGRAETLY. The entire CDR3 reads CTCSAVGRAETLYF.

In regard to this clone: The germline and genes are mouse ones. With the read ending 1 residue before the CDR3 end, the germline J gene is used to fill in that end. The chain is built from TRBV26 and TRBJ2-7, with 8 bases lining up with TRBD2. The V gene end was trimmed by 6 bases and the J gene end by 7 bases; junction bases not matched to a gene: 8. CDR1 KGHPV and CDR2 FQNQEV come from the germline V gene (reference sequence). The CDR3 loop spans 13 amino acids. The CDR3 reads CASSRGGREEQYF. The CDR3 DNA, read in part, is TGTGCCAGCAGCCGGGGGGGGCGCGAAGAACAGTAC.

This clone was counted between two and nine times. Gene names and germline refer to mouse. Read coverage stops 1 residue before the CDR3 terminus; the germline J gene supplies the remainder. The V gene is TRBV3, the J gene TRBJ2-7; D might be TRBD1 or TRBD2, each matching 5 bases. The germline V gene encodes CDR1 SNHLY and CDR2 FYNGKV (reference sequence). V was pared by 3 bases and J by 6 bases, with 9 bases between. The CDR3 has 12 residues. The CDR3 protein is CASSFAGTEQYF. The covered CDR3 bases are TGTGCCAGCAGCTTCGCAGGGACTGAACAGTAC.

This clone has a handful of counts. Germline and genes here are mouse. The read ends 1 residue shy of where the CDR3 ends; the end is completed using the germline J gene. V is TRBV23 and J is TRBJ1-1; TRBD1 is the table's D call and was not checked against the DNA. Germline V gives CDR1 KGHTA, CDR2 FQNQQP. The CDR3 contains 13 residues. The CDR3: CSSKGQGNTEVFF. Incomplete CDR3 DNA: TGCTCCAGCAAGGGACAGGGCAACACAGAAGTCTTC.